This T cell receptor (beta chain) was obtained from a study of blood T cell repertoires in COVID-19. Trimming cost V 9 bases and J 1 base; bases outside gene matches: 7. Germline CDR1 and CDR2: KGHDR and SFDVKD. The CDR3 has 14 residues. Methods used by the authors: Nucleated cell number was recorded as an estimate derived from reference gene primer amplification. Generated by immunoSEQ multiplex PCR, the TCRdb table keeps only in-frame clones and is missing some. V, J and clone size were drawn from that table, and D and trimming were deduced from the DNA. The profile shows 110,000 to 150,000 clones, 70% to 90% of them singletons.

Sequenced: peripheral blood. The source of this sequence is a woman older than 75 with acute or convalescent COVID-19. This chain uses TRBV24-1 with TRBJ1-1, with 7 bases fitting TRBD1. CDR3 nucleotides: TGTGCCACCCGAGCAGGGGGAGAGAACACTGAAGCTTTCTTT. This translates into CATRAGGENTEAFF.